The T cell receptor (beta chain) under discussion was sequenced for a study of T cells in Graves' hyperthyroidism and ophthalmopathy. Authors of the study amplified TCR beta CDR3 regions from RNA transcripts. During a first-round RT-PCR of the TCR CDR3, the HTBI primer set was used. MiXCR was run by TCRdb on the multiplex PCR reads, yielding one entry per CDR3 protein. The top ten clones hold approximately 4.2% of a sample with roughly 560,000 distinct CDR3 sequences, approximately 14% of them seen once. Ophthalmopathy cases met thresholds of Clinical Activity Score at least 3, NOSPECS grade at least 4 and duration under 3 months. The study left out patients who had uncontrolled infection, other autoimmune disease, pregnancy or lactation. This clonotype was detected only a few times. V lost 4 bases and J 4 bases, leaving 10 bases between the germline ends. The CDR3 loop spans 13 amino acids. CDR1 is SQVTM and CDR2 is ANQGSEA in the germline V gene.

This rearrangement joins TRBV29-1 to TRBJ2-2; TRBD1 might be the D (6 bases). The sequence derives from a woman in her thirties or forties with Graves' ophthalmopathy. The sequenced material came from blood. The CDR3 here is CSVGQTGTGELFF. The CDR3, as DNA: TGCAGCGTTGGCCAGACAGGCACCGGGGAGCTGTTTTTT.